The 6 T cell receptor beta chains in this list originate from one sample, sequenced in a study of brain T cells in children with intractable seizures. Produced via immunoSEQ multiplex PCR; TCRdb's table is partial and in-frame only. Of 340,000 or so clones listed, 93% were seen once; the top ten hold approximately 5%. Described time point: blood from clinic visit 5 months post-surgery; TSC patient then seizure free. The sample was peripheral blood, taken 4 to 5 months after surgery. These receptors originate from a boy under two years old with tuberous sclerosis and intractable seizures.

The chain has TRBV9 and TRBJ2-3; no reliable D call. The germline V gene encodes CDR1 SGDLS and CDR2 YYNGEE. The CDR3 loop spans 16 amino acids. Trimming stripped 0 bases from V and 0 bases from J, with 11 bases between. Written as DNA, the CDR3 is TGTGCCAGCAGCGTAGGAGTTAGGTCTAGCACAGATACGCAGTATTTT. Residues: CASSVGVRSSTDTQYF.

The CDR3 is CASSHLRLMNTEAFF. The CDR3 nucleotides read TGTGCCAGCAGCCACCTAAGGCTGATGAACACTGAAGCTTTCTTT. The chain is built from TRBV7-8 and TRBJ1-1; D unresolved. The CDR3 has 15 residues. With 5 bases removed from V and 0 bases from J, the gap between germline ends came to 13 bases. Germline CDR1 SGHVS, CDR2 FQNEAQ.

This clone has only a few counts. The chain uses TRBV5-1 and TRBJ1-5, with D maybe TRBD1 (6 bases). The CDR3 runs 15 residues. With 0 bases removed from V and 3 bases from J, the gap between germline ends came to 10 bases. Germline V gene sequence: CDR1 SGHRS, CDR2 YFSETQ. The CDR3 region is CASSLDGQYNQPQHF. The CDR3 DNA follows: TGCGCCAGCAGCTTGGATGGACAGTACAATCAGCCCCAGCATTTT.

A few counts support this clone. This chain links TRBV6-5 with TRBJ1-1; D gene uncertain. The V end was cut by 10 bases, the J end by 0 bases, with 12 bases between. The CDR3 is 13 amino acids. Germline loops: CDR1 MNHEY, CDR2 SVGAGI. The CDR3 here is CATLPALNTEAFF. Written as DNA, the CDR3 is TGTGCCACCCTTCCGGCACTGAACACTGAAGCTTTCTTT.

The rearrangement links TRBV5-4 to TRBJ2-3; TRBD2 aligns across 11 bases. J gave up 7 bases and V 3 bases, and 13 bases lay outside the gene matches. In germline, CDR1 is SGHNT, CDR2 YYREEE (reference sequence). This CDR3 has 17 residues. The CDR3 DNA is TGTGCCAGCAGCTATGGACTAGCGGGTACAGCGTGGAATACGCAGTATTTT. Translated, it gives CASSYGLAGTAWNTQYF.

This chain uses TRBV6-5 with TRBJ1-4; 8 bases are shared with TRBD1. CDR1 and CDR2 (germline): MNHEY, SVGAGI. The CDR3 length is 13 residues. V trimming: 9 bases; J trimming: 7 bases; junction bases outside the gene matches: 7. The CDR3 protein is CASSGGLGEKLFF. The CDR3 DNA reads as TGTGCCAGTTCAGGGGGCTTAGGTGAAAAACTGTTTTTT.